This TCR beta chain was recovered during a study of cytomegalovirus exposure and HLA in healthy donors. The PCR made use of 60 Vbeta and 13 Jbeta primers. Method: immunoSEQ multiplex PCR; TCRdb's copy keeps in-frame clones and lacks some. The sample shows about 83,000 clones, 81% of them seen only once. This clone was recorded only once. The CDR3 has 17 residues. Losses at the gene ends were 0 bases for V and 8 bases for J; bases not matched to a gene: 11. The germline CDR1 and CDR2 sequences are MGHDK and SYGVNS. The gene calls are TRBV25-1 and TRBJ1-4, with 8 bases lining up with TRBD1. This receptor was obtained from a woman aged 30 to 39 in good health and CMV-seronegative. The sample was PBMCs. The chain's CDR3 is CASSEYSGDRSREKLFF. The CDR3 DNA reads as TGTGCCAGCAGTGAATATTCCGGGGACAGGTCCCGGGAAAAACTGTTTTTT.